This paragraph reports one TCR beta chain. No antigen is known for it. With a much larger clone just one base away, this may be a read error. The library was built by means of PCR. Sequencing took place on a NextSeq 500. Bulk TCR libraries were generated as previously described, with the TCR primers listed in Table S5 used. The Qiagen AllPrep DNA/RNA kit was used to purify total RNA. Before analysis, reads from multiple sequencing runs of one library were combined. In the paper's pipeline: Reads were retained only if the reads had an exact TCR constant sequence, and the retained reads were trimmed to 150 nt and grouped according to their 12-nt molecular barcodes. Reads within each barcode group were sub-clustered using a 15% Levenshtein threshold, and quality-weighted consensus sequences were constructed for each RNA molecule. Non-functional sequences were filtered out, along with any lower-count sequence sitting one edit away from another sequence. Based on a fit of two negative binomial distributions, barcode sub-clusters having less than 20% of the maximum read count were discarded. TCRdb passed the public sequencing reads through fastp at Q25 and MiXCR, retaining productive beta sequences. Under each unique CDR3 protein, matching rows form one entry showing the most common genes and DNA. For this entry, the V and J calls and clone size follow TCRdb and not the study's own pipeline. This sample gives 40,000 to 45,000 distinct CDR3 sequences in total; approximately 24% of them show up just once. The biggest ten clones account for over 0.95% of the sample.

Its CDR3 holds 16 amino acids, cysteine through phenylalanine. Just the 48-base CDR3 DNA is kept, in frame starting at base 1. In the germline V gene (reference sequence), CDR1 corresponds to SGHAT and CDR2 to FQDESV. Naive CD8 T cell libraries were made from roughly 21,000 to 960,000 sorted cells using 10%, 30% or 50% of purified RNA. On a BD FACSAria II, naive CD8 T cells were FACS-sorted as CD8+CD4-CCR7+CD45RA+ and collected into RLT Plus buffer. Detection sensitivity was tested by spiking Jurkat RNA equal to some 11 TCR copies' worth into samples containing roughly 18,000-1,000,000 naive CD8 T cells. Enrichment of CD8 T cells was performed with RosetteSep CD8+ T Cell Enrichment Cocktail and Ficoll-Paque, after which ACK red cell lysis was carried out. The data stem from a study of molecular identifiers for immune sequencing clone quantification listed by TCRdb under 2018. Regarding the research as a whole: For a replicate experiment, RNA from roughly 18,000 or 92,000 naive CD8 T cells was divided into five aliquots, of which four were sequenced. This methods study benchmarked molecular-identifier clustering-based TCR repertoire sequencing (MIDCIRS) and TCR RNA copy counting, using CD8 T cells to do so.

Here is what the overall study found, with its caveats: Highly expanded clone sizes could be underestimated if identical TCR molecules share a barcode. Modeling gave around 3.3 recovered TCR RNA copies per cell versus about 10 by digital PCR, implying approximately 30% capture efficiency. In CMV-specific effector cells, clones with more than 20 RNA copies accounted for over 97% of molecules, whereas in naive cells such clones accounted for under 1%. Spiked-in Jurkat TCR RNA equal to a single cell's worth was reported to be detectable even within one million naive CD8 T cells. Without barcode sub-clustering, chimeric consensus sequences inflated TCR diversity; chimeras reached as high as 47%. Naive libraries contained spiked-in Jurkat TCR RNA (10 copies' worth), which is not part of the donor repertoire.

The TCR sequence derives from a human donor in good health. Some libraries in this study had Jurkat cell RNA spiked in. The sample taken for sequencing was naive CD8+ T cells from blood, with Jurkat cell RNA spiked in. This sample's cell subset or site label indicates: FACS-sorted CD8+CD4-CCR7+CD45RA+ naive T cells. Recombination joined TRBV11-1 with TRBJ2-1, with 7 middle bases fitting TRBD1. The DNA sequence is TGTGCCAGCAGCAAAAGAAGGGGGCAATCCTACAATGAGCGGTTCTTC. Its protein product is CASSKRRGQSYNERFF. With the portions outside the CDR3 filled from the reference TRBV11-1 and TRBJ2-1 genes, the complete variable region becomes EAEVAQSPRYKITEKSQAVAFWCDPISGHATLYWYRQILGQGPELLVQFQDESVVDDSQLPKDRFSAERLKGVDSTLKIQPAELGDSAMYLCASSKRRGQSYNERFFGPGTRLTVL.